Below are 12 T cell receptor beta chains sequenced from a single sample in a study of regulatory T cells in long-lasting Graves disease. Noted time point: newly diagnosed GD, antithyroid drugs for less than 3 months. Following extraction of RNA from PBMCs, that RNA was used to make the TCR library. For TCR beta, libraries came from iRepertoire HTBI primers and Arm-PCR of CDR3 regions. One entry per CDR3 protein, called by TCRdb with MiXCR from the multiplex PCR reads. The sample records hundreds of thousands of distinct CDR3 sequences, 15% to 20% being singletons. In addition, the sample was reused for a study of T cells in Graves' hyperthyroidism and ophthalmopathy.

The sample was peripheral blood mononuclear cells (PBMCs), taken at new diagnosis, from a patient treated with antithyroid drugs. Every receptor here comes from a man between 18 and 29 years old with Graves disease.

This clonotype has a count of ten or more. V is TRBV6-1 and J is TRBJ2-7, with 7 bases lining up with TRBD1. The V and J ends lost 4 bases and 3 bases, in that order; junction bases with no gene match: 12. The CDR3 length is 16 residues. The V gene's germline CDR1 is MNHNS and CDR2 SASEGT. CDR3 sequence: CASSGTRGQIYYEQYF. The CDR3 bases are TGTGCCAGCAGTGGCACCCGGGGACAGATATACTACGAGCAGTACTTC.

About this clonotype itself: This may be a read error, as it is one base from a much larger clone. This chain uses TRBV6-5 with TRBJ1-5; D unresolved. Deletions cut 4 bases from V and 1 base from J, with 14 bases between. Looked up from germline, CDR1 is MNHEY and CDR2 is SVGAGI. The CDR3 length is 16 residues. The CDR3 DNA reads as TGTGCCAGCAGTTGCCAGACTGATGCGAGCAATCAGCCCCAGCATTTT. Protein sequence: CASSCQTDASNQPQHF.

The V and J genes are TRBV7-9 and TRBJ2-7; 9 nucleotides align to TRBD2. The germline V gene has CDR1 SEHNR and CDR2 FQNEAQ (reference sequence). The CDR3 consists of 12 residues. The V and J ends lost 8 bases and 4 bases, in that order; junction bases with no gene match: 3. In DNA form, the CDR3 reads TGTGCCAGCCGGACTAGCGAGTACGAGCAGTACTTC. Its protein is CASRTSEYEQYF.

This clonotype was counted only a few times. This rearrangement joins TRBV7-9 to TRBJ2-1; D assignment may be TRBD1 or TRBD2 (5 bases each). CDR1 is SEHNR and CDR2 is FQNEAQ in the germline V gene (reference sequence). This CDR3 is 16 amino acids long. Trimming removed 6 bases from V and 3 bases from J, with 18 bases in between. CDR3 residues: CASSSRERPIYNEQFF. Here the CDR3 DNA reads TGTGCCAGCAGTTCCAGGGAGCGGCCGATCTACAATGAGCAGTTCTTC.

This rearrangement joins TRBV20-1 to TRBJ1-3; tentatively, D is TRBD1 (6 bases). Germline V gene sequence: CDR1 DFQATT, CDR2 SNEGSKA (reference sequence). The CDR3 length is 14 residues. V dropped 4 bases and J dropped 2 bases, with 12 bases sitting between them. The CDR3 region has the DNA TGCAGTGCTACTACAGGGAGAGCTGGAAACACCATATATTTT. Translated: CSATTGRAGNTIYF.

This clonotype came up many times. The chain uses TRBV30 and TRBJ2-7; either TRBD1 or TRBD2 may supply D (5 bases each). V lost 4 bases and J 5 bases, leaving 15 bases between the germline ends. CDR1 is GTSNPN, CDR2 SVGIG, per germline (reference sequence). The CDR3 extends over 13 amino acids. CDR3 sequence reads: CAWIPRELDEQYF. The CDR3 bases are TGTGCCTGGATTCCCAGGGAGTTGGACGAGCAGTACTTC. The variable domain in full, with the rest retrieved from reference TRBV30 and TRBJ2-7, is SQTIHQWPATLVQPVGSPLSLECTVEGTSNPNLYWYRQAAGRGLQLLFYSVGIGQISSEVPQNLSASRPQDRQFILSSKKLLLSDSGFYLCAWIPRELDEQYFGPGTRLTVT.

CDR3 nucleotide sequence: TGTGCCAGCAGTGAACGGGTCAAAGCCAAGCAGTTCTTC. Translated: CASSERVKAKQFF. The chain links TRBV25-1 to TRBJ2-3; D remains unclear. The DNA end favors TRBJ2-1, so the J call may be wrong. CDR3 length: 13 residues. The germline CDR1 and CDR2 sequences are MGHDK and SYGVNS.

V usage is TRBV7-2 and J usage is TRBJ2-5; unclear D gene. The CDR3 spans 13 residues. Germline-derived CDR1 and CDR2 are SGHTA and FQGNSA. Trimming took 3 bases from V and 4 from J, leaving 9 bases between them. The CDR3 loop is CASSFQWRETQYF. CDR3 coding DNA: TGTGCCAGCAGCTTTCAATGGCGAGAGACCCAGTACTTC.

This clonotype was recorded many times. The chain is built from TRBV14 and TRBJ1-1, with D hard to call. CDR1 SGHDN and CDR2 FVKESK come from the germline V gene. This CDR3 comprises 12 residues. The V gene lost 0 bases and the J gene lost 7 bases, with 6 bases spanning the gap. The CDR3 DNA follows: TGTGCCAGCAGCCAAGAGAAGATTGAAGCTTTCTTT. Translated, it gives CASSQEKIEAFF. The full variable domain, with the rest looked up from reference TRBV14 and TRBJ1-1, is EAGVTQFPSHSVIEKGQTVTLRCDPISGHDNLYWYRRVMGKEIKFLLHFVKESKQDESGMPNNRFLAERTGGTYSTLKVQPAELEDSGVYFCASSQEKIEAFFGQGTRLTVV.

This chain joins TRBV28 and TRBJ1-2; 7 bases are a match to TRBD1. The CDR3 consists of 15 residues. CDR1 and CDR2 (germline): MDHEN, SYDVKM. J was trimmed by 5 bases and V by 6 bases; bases with no gene match: 12. DNA for the CDR3: TGTGCCAGCAGAATCCGGTCCGGGACAGCATATGGCTACACCTTC. Translating it yields CASRIRSGTAYGYTF.

This clonotype was detected ten times or more. The chain uses TRBV28 and TRBJ2-5; the D gene could be TRBD1 or TRBD2 (6 bases each). Germline V gives CDR1 MDHEN, CDR2 SYDVKM. The CDR3 consists of 15 residues. Trimming removed 6 bases at V and 5 bases at J, with 19 bases between. CDR3 sequence: CASSRPGARLETQYF. The CDR3 bases are TGTGCCAGCAGCCGTCCGGGGGCGCGGCTGGAGACCCAGTACTTC.

This clonotype was counted a few times. Given a much more abundant clone one base away, this may be a read error. The chain recombines TRBV3-1 with TRBJ2-5; D is unclear. Germline V gives CDR1 LGHDT, CDR2 YNNKEL (reference sequence). The CDR3 contains 12 residues. The CDR3 loop reads CARSAVSGTQYF. In nucleotides, the CDR3 is TGTGCCCGCAGCGCAGTTTCTGGGACCCAGTACTTC.